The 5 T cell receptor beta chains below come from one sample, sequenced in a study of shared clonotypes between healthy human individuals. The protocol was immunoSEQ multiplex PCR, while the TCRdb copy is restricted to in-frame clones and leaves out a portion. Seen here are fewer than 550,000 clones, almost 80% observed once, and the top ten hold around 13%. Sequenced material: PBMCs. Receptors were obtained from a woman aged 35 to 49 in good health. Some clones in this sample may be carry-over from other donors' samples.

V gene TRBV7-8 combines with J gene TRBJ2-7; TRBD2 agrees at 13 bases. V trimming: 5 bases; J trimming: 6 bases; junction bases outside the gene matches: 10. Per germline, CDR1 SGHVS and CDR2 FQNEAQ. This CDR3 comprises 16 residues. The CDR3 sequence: CASSRGGGLAGREQYF. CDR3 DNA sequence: TGTGCCAGCAGCCGAGGGGGGGGACTAGCGGGACGCGAGCAGTACTTC.

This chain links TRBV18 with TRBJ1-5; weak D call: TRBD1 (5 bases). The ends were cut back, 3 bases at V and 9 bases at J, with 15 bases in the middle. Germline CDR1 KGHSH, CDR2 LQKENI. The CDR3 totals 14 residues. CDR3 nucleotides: TGTGCCAGCTCACCGGGGCGGAGGCTAGGGCCCCAGCATTTT. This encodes CASSPGRRLGPQHF.

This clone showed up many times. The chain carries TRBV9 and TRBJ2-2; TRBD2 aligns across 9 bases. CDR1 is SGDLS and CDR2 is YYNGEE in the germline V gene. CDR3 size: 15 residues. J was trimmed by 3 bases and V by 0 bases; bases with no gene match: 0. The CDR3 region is CASSVGTSDTGELFF. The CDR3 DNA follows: TGTGCCAGCAGCGTAGGGACTAGCGACACCGGGGAGCTGTTTTTT.

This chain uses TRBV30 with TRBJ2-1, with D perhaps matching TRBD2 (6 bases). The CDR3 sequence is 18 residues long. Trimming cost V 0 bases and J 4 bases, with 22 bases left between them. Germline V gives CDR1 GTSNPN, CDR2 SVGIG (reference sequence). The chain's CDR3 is CAWSVSEITLAEYNEQFF. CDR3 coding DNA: TGTGCCTGGAGTGTATCCGAAATTACACTAGCTGAATACAATGAGCAGTTCTTC.

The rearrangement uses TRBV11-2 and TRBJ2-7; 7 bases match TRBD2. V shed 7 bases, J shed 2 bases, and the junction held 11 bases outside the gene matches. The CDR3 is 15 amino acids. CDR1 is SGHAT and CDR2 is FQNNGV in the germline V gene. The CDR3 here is CASTPGAGVAYEQYF. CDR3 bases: TGTGCCAGCACCCCCGGGGCGGGGGTAGCCTACGAGCAGTACTTC.